This entry is about one T cell receptor (beta chain). Antigen: not known. Time point defined: pre-sensitization, week 0. Noted treatment: therapeutic diphenylcyclopropenone sensitization with weekly scalp DPC. Total RNA came from unfractionated whole blood. The data belong to a study of human T cells and chemical hapten exposure. This CDR3 has 16 residues. V was clipped by 5 bases and J by 5 bases; unmatched bases: 8. Germline V gives CDR1 MNHEY, CDR2 SVGAGI. General observations from the study: PT1 expanded TCR numbers tracked positively with patch test score.

Via MiXCR, TCRdb re-called the RACE reads, giving one row per CDR3 protein. The sample lists roughly 100,000 distinct CDR3 sequences, roughly a tenth occurring once. The TCR comes from a woman aged 55-70 years with alopecia areata. Some clones in this sample may be carry-over from other donors' samples. The rearrangement uses TRBV6-5 and TRBJ1-6; TRBD1 matches 8 bases. The sample here was whole blood, taken in connection with sensitization to the hapten diphenylcyclopropenone (DPC). The chain's CDR3 is CASSLGQGLDNSPLHF. The CDR3 bases are TGTGCCAGCAGTCTTGGACAGGGACTGGATAATTCACCCCTCCACTTT.